Sequencing of this T cell receptor beta chain was carried out in a study of shared clonotypes between healthy human individuals. Every donor, a Caucasian adult, lived in Nashville, Tennessee. Germline loops: CDR1 MNHEY, CDR2 SMNVEV (reference sequence). CDR3 length: 16 amino acids. The V segment lost 6 bases and the J segment 6 bases; nucleotides outside the gene matches: 13. The protocol was immunoSEQ multiplex PCR, while the TCRdb copy is restricted to in-frame clones and leaves out a portion. The table includes approximately 330,000 clones, less than 75% detected once. The genes are TRBV27 and TRBJ2-3; 9 positions match TRBD2. This receptor was obtained from a man in his thirties or forties in good health. Sequenced material: memory CD4+ T cells sorted from blood. Specified subset: CD45RA-negative fraction. The CDR3 loop reads CASSPYLAGLGDTQYF. The CDR3 region has the DNA TGTGCCAGCAGCCCCTACCTAGCGGGACTGGGTGATACGCAGTATTTT.